These 21 T cell receptor beta chains share one sample of origin, sequenced in a study of T cell responses to AZD1222 COVID-19 vaccine. Only in-frame clones appear in the TCRdb table, and some are missing; sequencing was by immunoSEQ multiplex PCR. The data contain roughly 100,000 clones, 80% to 90% of them singletons. Source: peripheral blood, taken 28 days after the second AZD1222 dose. The source is an adult who received the AZD1222 COVID-19 vaccine.

The chain couples TRBV5-1 to TRBJ1-4; 8 bases are shared with TRBD1. Germline V gene lookup returns CDR1 SGHRS and CDR2 YFSETQ. The V and J ends lost 4 bases and 7 bases, in that order; junction bases with no gene match: 15. The CDR3 has 17 amino acids. This CDR3 reads CASSTPLGQGGSEKLFF. The CDR3 bases are TGCGCCAGCAGCACCCCTCTAGGACAGGGTGGAAGTGAAAAACTGTTTTTT.

This chain connects TRBV27 to TRBJ1-2; D uncertain. In germline, CDR1 is MNHEY, CDR2 SMNVEV (reference sequence). The CDR3 consists of 14 residues. With 0 bases removed from V and 6 bases from J, the gap between germline ends came to 11 bases. The CDR3 reads CASSLSGRVDGYTF. The CDR3 DNA reads TGTGCCAGCAGTTTATCTGGGAGGGTGGATGGCTACACCTTC.

V gene TRBV28 combines with J gene TRBJ2-3; D not certain. The CDR3 spans 15 residues. Germline V lookup: CDR1 MDHEN, CDR2 SYDVKM. V was clipped by 6 bases and J by 2 bases, with 15 bases between them. In DNA, the CDR3 is TGTGCCAGCAGCCGGGCCTCTGAGGCCACAGATACGCAGTATTTT. Encoded protein: CASSRASEATDTQYF.

V and J are TRBV11-3 and TRBJ2-3; D might be TRBD1 or TRBD2, each matching 6 bases. From germline, CDR1 is SGHNT and CDR2 YENEEA. This CDR3 spans 11 amino acids. The V end lost 6 bases, the J end lost 8 bases, and 9 bases lay between the germline ends. CDR3 region: CASSEGGTQYF. CDR3 sequence (DNA): TGTGCCAGCAGTGAGGGGGGTACGCAGTATTTT.

The gene calls are TRBV27 and TRBJ2-7; the D gene is possibly TRBD2 (6 bases). The germline CDR1 and CDR2 sequences are MNHEY and SMNVEV (reference sequence). CDR3 length equals 13 residues. V lost 6 bases, J lost 4 bases, and 13 bases lay in between. In DNA, the CDR3 is TGTGCCAGCAGCATGGGACTCGCATACGAGCAGTACTTC. This codes for CASSMGLAYEQYF.

The chain has TRBV28 and TRBJ2-5; 9 nucleotides line up with TRBD2. V lost 7 bases, J lost 4 bases, and 4 bases stayed unmatched. Germline CDR1 MDHEN, CDR2 SYDVKM. The CDR3 spans 13 residues. CDR3 loop: CASTRGGGETQYF. Written as DNA, the CDR3 is TGTGCCAGCACCCGCGGGGGGGGAGAGACCCAGTACTTC.

This chain uses TRBV2 with TRBJ2-3; no reliable D call. The CDR3 length is 15 residues. The germline V and J ends were trimmed by 6 bases and 3 bases, with 16 bases remaining between them. Looked up from germline, CDR1 is SNHLY and CDR2 is FYNNEI. CDR3: CASRSGLVTTDTQYF. Written as DNA, the CDR3 is TGTGCCAGCAGAAGTGGGCTAGTCACTACAGATACGCAGTATTTT.

This chain links TRBV4-3 with TRBJ2-5; possible D gene TRBD1, 6 bases. The CDR3 sequence is 15 residues long. Trimming took off 4 bases at V and 5 bases at J, with 17 bases between the two ends. Looked up from germline, CDR1 is LGHNA and CDR2 is YSLEER. CDR3 in amino acids: CASSLGWGPGETQYF. The CDR3 region has the DNA TGCGCCAGCAGCCTAGGGTGGGGGCCTGGGGAGACCCAGTACTTC.

The V call is TRBV11-1, the J call TRBJ1-6; D gene uncertain. V lost 8 bases and J lost 3, with 14 bases in between. The germline CDR1 and CDR2 sequences are SGHAT and FQDESV (reference sequence). The length of the CDR3 is 15 residues. The CDR3 here is CASRPGNLYNSPLHF. The DNA of the CDR3 is TGTGCCAGCCGGCCTGGGAACCTCTATAATTCACCCCTCCACTTT.

The rearrangement uses TRBV27 and TRBJ2-5; D is ambiguous. From germline, CDR1 is MNHEY and CDR2 SMNVEV (reference sequence). Deletions cut 2 bases from V and 7 bases from J, with 5 bases between. This CDR3 has 11 amino acids. The CDR3 region has the DNA TGTGCCAGCAGTTTAGGGCCGACCCAGTACTTC. Amino acid sequence: CASSLGPTQYF.

The chain has TRBV7-9 and TRBJ2-4; 9 nucleotides agree with TRBD1. The CDR3 spans 16 residues. The V segment lost 5 bases and the J segment 0 bases; nucleotides outside the gene matches: 5. Germline loops: CDR1 SEHNR, CDR2 FQNEAQ (reference sequence). The CDR3, as DNA: TGTGCCAGCAGCCAACAGGGGGCAATAGCCAAAAACATTCAGTACTTC. Encoded protein: CASSQQGAIAKNIQYF.

The V and J genes are TRBV11-2 and TRBJ2-3; 9 bases match TRBD1. Unmatched junction bases numbered 9, after V lost 2 bases and J lost 0 bases. The CDR3 loop spans 18 amino acids. Germline CDR1 is SGHAT and CDR2 is FQNNGV. The CDR3 is CASSLSRTGVVSTDTQYF. In DNA, the CDR3 is TGTGCCAGCAGCTTAAGCAGGACAGGGGTGGTCAGCACAGATACGCAGTATTTT.

CDR3 nucleotides: TGCAGCGTATTCACAGATTCTGGAAACACCATATATTTT. Translating gives CSVFTDSGNTIYF. The rearrangement links TRBV29-1 to TRBJ1-3; D remains unclear. Trimming removed 6 bases at V and 1 base at J, with 10 bases between. The germline V gene has CDR1 SQVTM and CDR2 ANQGSEA. This CDR3 contains 13 residues.

V is TRBV12-3 or TRBV12-4 and J is TRBJ2-7, with D possibly matching TRBD2 (5 bases). This CDR3 region has 13 residues. Trimming took off 6 bases at V and 3 bases at J, with 12 bases between the two ends. CDR3: CASSPADFYEQYF. In DNA, the CDR3 is TGTGCCAGCAGCCCCGCGGACTTCTACGAGCAGTACTTC.

The V gene is TRBV7-2, the J gene TRBJ1-6, with unresolved D. V lost 5 bases to trimming and J lost 9 bases, with 11 bases between them. CDR1 is SGHTA, CDR2 FQGNSA, per germline. The CDR3 runs 13 residues. As DNA, the CDR3 is TGTGCCAGCAGCGCTACCGGGGTTTCACCCCTCCACTTT. Translated: CASSATGVSPLHF.

The chain has TRBV25-1 and TRBJ2-4, with unresolved D. Per germline, CDR1 MGHDK and CDR2 SYGVNS. The ends were cut back, 3 bases at V and 4 bases at J, with 13 bases in the middle. The CDR3 length is 15 residues. CDR3 coding DNA: TGTGCCAGCAGTGACCTGGACCGAAAAAAAAACATTCAGTACTTC. Protein product: CASSDLDRKKNIQYF.

V gene TRBV5-1 combines with J gene TRBJ1-1, with D unresolved. Germline CDR1 is SGHRS and CDR2 is YFSETQ. Deletions cut 0 bases from V and 7 bases from J, with 10 bases between. This CDR3 region has 13 residues. This CDR3 reads CASSLVGNYEAFF. CDR3 nucleotide sequence: TGCGCCAGCAGCTTGGTGGGCAATTATGAAGCTTTCTTT.

The genes are TRBV18 and TRBJ1-5, with TRBD1 matching over 7 bases. Germline CDR1 and CDR2: KGHSH and LQKENI. The CDR3 runs to 15 residues. V trimming: 8 bases; J trimming: 0 bases; junction bases outside the gene matches: 7. As DNA, the CDR3 is TGTGCCAGCGCCGGGACAGTTAATAGCAATCAGCCCCAGCATTTT. Its protein is CASAGTVNSNQPQHF.

This clone turned up a few times. This sequence joins TRBV12-3 or TRBV12-4 and TRBJ2-7, with 10 bases fitting TRBD2. The CDR3 is 13 amino acids. V was clipped by 6 bases and J by 9 bases; unmatched bases: 8. CDR3 sequence reads: CASREGLASGQYF. For the CDR3, the DNA is TGTGCCAGCAGAGAGGGACTAGCGAGCGGGCAGTACTTC.

The V gene is TRBV2, the J gene TRBJ2-7; TRBD2 matches at 12 bases. V lost 5 bases and J lost 7; bases outside the gene matches: 3. This CDR3 is built from 13 residues. The germline CDR1 and CDR2 sequences are SNHLY and FYNNEI. In DNA, the CDR3 is TGTGCCAGCAGTTACGGACTAGCGGGGGAGCAGTACTTC. Encoded protein: CASSYGLAGEQYF.

V gene TRBV2 combines with J gene TRBJ2-1; 7 nucleotides line up with TRBD1. The CDR3 totals 16 residues. Trimming removed 5 bases from V and 0 bases from J; junction bases left unmatched: 7. CDR1 is SNHLY, CDR2 FYNNEI, per germline. This chain's CDR3 is CASSLRQGSSYNEQFF. CDR3 in DNA: TGTGCCAGCAGTCTCCGACAGGGAAGCTCCTACAATGAGCAGTTCTTC.